The source of this TCR beta chain is a study of shared clonotypes between healthy human individuals. Study-wide context: Each donor had three CD4 naive, three CD4 memory, two CD8 naive and one CD8 memory plate.

The table came from immunoSEQ multiplex PCR; TCRdb's copy has only in-frame clones and leaves some out. The sample has about 1.5 million clones, approximately 98% seen once. As concerns this clone: Antigen: not known.

The germline CDR1 and CDR2 sequences are SEHNR and FQNEAQ (reference sequence). Unmatched junction bases numbered 6, after V lost 5 bases and J lost 6 bases. The length of the CDR3 is 14 residues. Study-level results: For sorted subsets, rarefaction showed incomplete sequencing despite large depth.

Sequenced material: naive CD4+ T cells sorted from blood. The subset is: CD45RA+ positively selected. The chain recombines TRBV7-9 with TRBJ2-7; 11 bases are shared with TRBD1. This sequence originates from a man aged 30-40 years in good health. CDR3 sequence (DNA): TGTGCCAGCAGCCCCGGGACAGGGGGTTCCGAGCAGTACTTC. It specifies CASSPGTGGSEQYF.